The TCR beta chain under discussion was sequenced for a study of identical twins. Findings of the study overall: Partly confounded zero-insertion analyses could result from invariant MAIT and iNKT cells. Cord blood beta clonotypes that were abundant carried fewer insertions, and memory repertoires showed no such trend. Excess low generation probability was seen in twin-shared out-of-frame alpha sequences.

As to this clonotype: Its antigen is unknown.

With 1 base clipped from V and 8 bases from J, the junction kept 7 bases outside the gene matches. The CDR3 consists of 16 residues. Germline CDR1 is SEHNR and CDR2 is FQNEAQ (reference sequence). A universal primer site was created by template switching, with the cDNA bearing unique molecular identifiers. Each CDR3 protein is one row after TCRdb ran MiXCR on the 5' RACE reads. The top ten clones hold 1.6% of a sample with fewer than 650,000 distinct CDR3 sequences, around 7.4% of them seen once. In addition, the sample was reused for a study of yellow fever vaccine responses in identical twins.

The V and J genes are TRBV7-9 and TRBJ2-1, with 11 bases aligning to TRBD2. This clonotype was sampled from a woman aged 18-29 years in good health. Sequenced input: PBMCs. The CDR3: CASSLGSGRAIDEQFF. DNA for the CDR3: TGTGCCAGCAGCTTAGGTAGCGGGAGGGCCATTGATGAGCAGTTCTTC.